These 32 T cell receptor beta chains were sequenced from one sample in a study of shared clonotypes between healthy human individuals. Assay used: immunoSEQ multiplex PCR; TCRdb lists only in-frame clones, some missing. The repertoire consists of about a million clones, with approximately 75% occurring once and the leading ten covering 0.89%. The specimen was memory CD4+ T cells from PBMCs. Stated subset: CD45RA-negative fraction. These receptors were obtained from a man younger than 35 in good health. Some clones in this sample may be carry-over from other donors' samples.

Only a few counts were recorded for this clone. The chain carries TRBV5-8 and TRBJ1-1; D possibly corresponds to TRBD1 (6 bases). CDR3 size: 14 residues. V was cut by 1 base and J by 4 bases, with 11 bases left in between. Germline loops: CDR1 SGHTS, CDR2 YDEGEE. CDR3 sequence (DNA): TGTGCCAGCAGCTTGCCGGAAGGGGGCACTGAAGCTTTCTTT. Translation: CASSLPEGGTEAFF. The variable domain in full, completed from reference TRBV5-8 and TRBJ1-1, reads EAGVTQSPTHLIKTRGQQATLRCSPISGHTSVYWYQQALGLGLQFLLWYDEGEERNRGNFPPRFSGRQFPNYSSELNVNALELEDSALYLCASSLPEGGTEAFFGQGTRLTVV.

The chain joins TRBV10-3 to TRBJ2-2; D is unclear. With 4 bases removed from V and 5 bases from J, the gap between germline ends came to 14 bases. Germline assignment: CDR1 ENHRY and CDR2 SYGVKD. CDR3 length equals 15 residues. The CDR3 DNA is TGTGCCATCAGTGTGGCAGCCGAGTGGACCGGGGAGCTGTTTTTT. It is translated as CAISVAAEWTGELFF.

The chain carries TRBV5-5 and TRBJ1-2; TRBD1 matches 8 bases. V lost 3 bases, J lost 3 bases, and 1 base stayed unmatched. The CDR3 runs 13 residues. The germline CDR1 and CDR2 sequences are SGHKS and YYEKEE (reference sequence). The CDR3, as DNA: TGTGCCAGCAGCTGGGACAGGCACTATGGCTACACCTTC. It specifies CASSWDRHYGYTF.

V gene TRBV7-8 combines with J gene TRBJ2-3, with TRBD2 matching over 11 bases. Germline CDR1 is SGHVS and CDR2 is FQNEAQ. CDR3 length: 20 amino acids. The ends lost 0 bases at V and 3 bases at J; junction bases unmatched: 14. CDR3 sequence (DNA): TGTGCCAGCAGCTTAGCCCAACTAGCGGGAGTGCGAATTCGGACAGATACGCAGTATTTT. Translated: CASSLAQLAGVRIRTDTQYF.

This chain connects TRBV19 to TRBJ1-4; the D gene is possibly TRBD1 (5 bases). Germline loops: CDR1 LNHDA, CDR2 SQIVND (reference sequence). This CDR3 spans 15 amino acids. Trimming took off 4 bases at V and 4 bases at J, with 13 bases between the two ends. CDR3 residues: CASSTGSLGNEKLFF. Here the CDR3 DNA reads TGTGCCAGTAGTACAGGGTCTCTTGGTAATGAAAAACTGTTTTTT.

This clone was recorded a few times. The chain uses TRBV15 and TRBJ2-1; D is possibly TRBD1 (5 bases). With 0 bases removed from V and 1 base from J, the gap between germline ends came to 13 bases. Germline values: CDR1 LNHNV, CDR2 YYDKDF (reference sequence). The CDR3 is 17 residues long. Here the CDR3 reads CATSREEGVASYNEQFF. The CDR3 bases are TGTGCCACCAGCAGAGAAGAAGGGGTAGCATCCTACAATGAGCAGTTCTTC.

This clone was observed a handful of times. This CDR3 is also generated by other DNA sequences in the sample. This chain joins TRBV7-6 and TRBJ2-7, with TRBD1 as a possible D gene (5 bases). This CDR3 has 15 residues. Trimming pared 1 base from V and 2 bases from J, leaving 12 bases between. CDR1 and CDR2 (germline): SGHVS, FNYEAQ. This CDR3 reads CASSLVRAGPYEQYF. The DNA for the CDR3 is TGTGCCAGCAGCTTAGTTCGAGCAGGGCCCTACGAGCAGTACTTC.

J is TRBJ2-3 and V is TRBV4-3, with 8 positions matching TRBD2. Trimming at V came to 4 bases and at J to 4 bases, leaving 7 bases not matched to a gene. The CDR3 runs 15 residues. Germline-derived CDR1 and CDR2 are LGHNA and YSLEER. The CDR3 sequence: CASSPGAGGADTQYF. Written as DNA, the CDR3 is TGCGCCAGCAGCCCCGGGGCGGGAGGTGCAGATACGCAGTATTTT.

This sequence joins TRBV18 and TRBJ2-7; no firm D call. Germline lookup yields CDR1 KGHSH and CDR2 LQKENI. With 4 bases removed from V and 4 bases from J, the gap between germline ends came to 8 bases. The CDR3 has 12 residues. CDR3 DNA: TGTGCCAGCTCACGTGGTGGGTACGAGCAGTACTTC. Protein: CASSRGGYEQYF.

This chain connects TRBV28 to TRBJ1-2, with D maybe TRBD1 (6 bases). Germline loops: CDR1 MDHEN, CDR2 SYDVKM. The ends were cut back, 1 base at V and 8 bases at J, with 20 bases in the middle. The CDR3 is 16 amino acids. This CDR3 is CASSLFRGDNPGGYTF. CDR3 DNA: TGTGCCAGCAGTTTATTCAGAGGGGACAACCCAGGGGGCTACACCTTC.

The chain combines TRBV7-6 with TRBJ2-5; D is tentatively TRBD1 or TRBD2 (5 bases each). This CDR3 comprises 13 residues. Germline V gene data show CDR1 as SGHVS and CDR2 as FNYEAQ. V was pared by 5 bases and J by 4 bases, with 11 bases between. CDR3 region: CASSPERGETQYF. CDR3 nucleotides: TGTGCCAGCAGCCCTGAGAGGGGAGAGACCCAGTACTTC.

The gene calls are TRBV29-1 and TRBJ1-2, with unresolved D. V gave up 0 bases and J gave up 6 bases, with 11 bases separating them. The CDR3 is made up of 13 amino acids. CDR1 SQVTM and CDR2 ANQGSEA come from the germline V gene. CDR3 region: CSVEDTRANGYTF. CDR3 in DNA: TGCAGCGTTGAAGATACTAGGGCGAATGGCTACACCTTC. Together with reference TRBV29-1 and TRBJ1-2, the CDR3 gives the full variable domain: SAVISQKPSRDICQRGTSLTIQCQVDSQVTMMFWYRQQPGQSLTLIATANQGSEATYESGFVIDKFPISRPNLTFSTLTVSNMSPEDSSIYLCSVEDTRANGYTFGSGTRLTVV.

This clone was counted once. The V call is TRBV9, the J call TRBJ1-5, with TRBD1 matching 7 bases. With V trimmed by 10 bases and J by 7 bases, 20 bases remained unmatched. Germline CDR1 and CDR2: SGDLS and YYNGEE. CDR3 length: 16 residues. The CDR3 DNA sequence: TGTGCCCGCGGGGGCGGGGCAGGGGGTTTACACCAGCCCCAGCATTTT. Encoded protein: CARGGGAGGLHQPQHF.

Notes on this clone: Additional DNA sequences in this sample encode the identical CDR3. The rearrangement joins TRBV5-1 to TRBJ2-7; D unclear. Per germline, CDR1 SGHRS and CDR2 YFSETQ. The CDR3 is made up of 12 amino acids. V dropped 2 bases and J dropped 3 bases, with 6 bases sitting between them. The CDR3 nucleotides read TGCGCCAGCAGCTTTTCCGGCTACGAGCAGTACTTC. It yields the protein CASSFSGYEQYF.

The V call is TRBV6-5, the J call TRBJ2-7; no reliable D call. Germline V CDR1 and CDR2: MNHEY, SVGAGI. The CDR3 loop spans 13 amino acids. V gave up 6 bases and J gave up 7 bases, with 16 bases separating them. Here the CDR3 reads CASRGGLIWEQYF. The CDR3 bases are TGTGCCAGCAGGGGTGGGTTGATATGGGAGCAGTACTTC.

CDR3 coding DNA: TGTGCCAGCAGAAGAAGGGACCCCAATCAGCCCCAGCATTTT. It yields the protein CASRRRDPNQPQHF. The rearrangement uses TRBV28 and TRBJ1-5; D is perhaps TRBD1 (5 bases). V was clipped by 6 bases and J by 3 bases, with 12 bases between them. Germline loops: CDR1 MDHEN, CDR2 SYDVKM. The CDR3 has 14 amino acids.

This chain uses TRBV7-3 with TRBJ2-3; D is ambiguous. The CDR3 totals 14 residues. Trimming cost V 5 bases and J 1 base, with 10 bases left between them. Per germline, CDR1 SGHTA and CDR2 FQGTGA. This CDR3 reads CASSLSRGTDTQYF. DNA of the CDR3: TGTGCCAGCAGCCTGTCCCGGGGCACAGATACGCAGTATTTT.

The chain is built from TRBV6-6 and TRBJ2-1; a weak D match, TRBD1 (5 bases). The V gene's germline CDR1 is MNHNY and CDR2 SVGAGI (reference sequence). V lost 9 bases and J 0 bases, leaving 15 bases between the germline ends. There are 15 residues in the CDR3. This chain's CDR3 is CASRLDSSSYNEQFF. The CDR3, as DNA: TGTGCCAGTCGTCTTGACAGTAGCTCCTACAATGAGCAGTTCTTC.

This clone was seen a few times. The V call is TRBV28, the J call TRBJ1-2, with TRBD1 matching over 7 bases. Looked up from germline, CDR1 is MDHEN and CDR2 is SYDVKM. J lost 8 bases, V lost 3 bases, and 9 bases had no gene match. There are 14 residues in the CDR3. The CDR3 sequence is CASSLLRDSHGYTF. CDR3 nucleotides: TGTGCCAGCAGTTTGCTCCGGGACAGTCACGGCTACACCTTC.

This chain links TRBV7-7 with TRBJ2-2; either TRBD1 or TRBD2 may fit D (5 bases each). The CDR3 extends over 14 amino acids. Per germline, CDR1 SSHAT and CDR2 FNYEAQ (reference sequence). V lost 2 bases, J lost 5 bases, and 9 bases lay in between. The CDR3 protein is CASSLTGRTGELFF. The CDR3 DNA follows: TGTGCCAGCAGCTTAACGGGGCGGACCGGGGAGCTGTTTTTT. Full variable domain (rest looked up from reference TRBV7-7 and TRBJ2-2): GAGVSQSPRYKVTKRGQDVTLRCDPISSHATLYWYQQALGQGPEFLTYFNYEAQPDKSGLPSDRFSAERPEGSISTLTIQRTEQRDSAMYRCASSLTGRTGELFFGEGSRLTVL.

Only one count was recorded for this clone. The chain uses TRBV7-2 and TRBJ1-4; TRBD1 agrees at 9 bases. CDR1 and CDR2 (germline): SGHTA, FQGNSA. Germline trimming cut 0 bases from V and 8 bases from J; bases unmatched to any gene: 4. This CDR3 is 15 amino acids long. The CDR3 coding sequence is TGTGCCAGCAGCTTAGCGGGACAGGGTTGGGAAAAACTGTTTTTT. Translated: CASSLAGQGWEKLFF.

Only a few counts were recorded for this clone. The J gene is TRBJ2-5, the V gene TRBV18, with D hard to call. V was clipped by 0 bases and J by 4 bases, with 15 bases between them. Germline CDR1 is KGHSH and CDR2 is LQKENI. The CDR3 has 16 residues. CDR3 sequence (DNA): TGTGCCAGCTCACCACCGGGTATCGGCTCTCCAGAGACCCAGTACTTC. Translated: CASSPPGIGSPETQYF.

This clone was seen a handful of times. The V gene is TRBV18, the J gene TRBJ2-3; TRBD1 matches 9 bases. The length of the CDR3 is 17 residues. The germline V gene encodes CDR1 KGHSH and CDR2 LQKENI. Trimming at V came to 6 bases and at J to 4 bases, leaving 14 bases not matched to a gene. The DNA for the CDR3 is TGTGCCAGCTCGCCTACCGGGACAGGGTTTGGTGCAGATACGCAGTATTTT. This translates into CASSPTGTGFGADTQYF.

The gene calls are TRBV5-6 and TRBJ2-6; no clear D. CDR3 length: 17 residues. Deletions cut 4 bases from V and 1 base from J, with 15 bases between. Germline V gives CDR1 SGHDT, CDR2 YYEEEE. This chain's CDR3 is CASSPASWGSGANVLTF. DNA of the CDR3: TGTGCCAGCAGCCCCGCTTCTTGGGGATCTGGGGCCAACGTCCTGACTTTC.

This clone was counted between two and nine times. The rearrangement links TRBV29-1 to TRBJ2-1, with TRBD2 as a possible D gene (5 bases). The germline V and J ends were trimmed by 8 bases and 4 bases, with 6 bases remaining between them. This CDR3 contains 10 residues. CDR1 and CDR2 from the germline V gene are SQVTM and ANQGSEA. For the CDR3, the DNA is TGCAGCACTAGATACAATGAGCAGTTCTTC. It specifies CSTRYNEQFF.

This chain uses TRBV30 with TRBJ2-5, with TRBD1 matching 8 bases. This CDR3 has 14 amino acids. The germline V gene has CDR1 GTSNPN and CDR2 SVGIG (reference sequence). Trimming cost V 3 bases and J 5 bases; bases outside gene matches: 8. For the CDR3, the DNA is TGTGCCTGGAGGAAAAAAGGGACAGGCGAGACCCAGTACTTC. It encodes CAWRKKGTGETQYF.

V usage is TRBV25-1 and J usage is TRBJ2-3; perhaps TRBD2 as D (6 bases). The CDR3 totals 15 residues. Germline CDR1 and CDR2: MGHDK and SYGVNS. The germline V and J ends were trimmed by 3 bases and 0 bases, with 10 bases remaining between them. The CDR3 nucleotides are TGTGCCAGCAGTGAGCCAGGGAGGAGCACAGATACGCAGTATTTT. Protein product: CASSEPGRSTDTQYF.

This chain joins TRBV28 and TRBJ2-7, with 12 bases lining up with TRBD1. Germline-derived CDR1 and CDR2 are MDHEN and SYDVKM. The CDR3 consists of 16 residues. The V gene end was trimmed by 6 bases and the J gene end by 7 bases; junction bases not matched to a gene: 13. In DNA form, the CDR3 reads TGTGCCAGCAGCTCTCACCAGGGACAGGGGGCGCGTGAGCAGTACTTC. This gives the protein CASSSHQGQGAREQYF.

CDR3 loop: CASSLQDLNTEAFF. CDR3 in DNA: TGTGCCAGCAGTTTACAGGACCTGAACACTGAAGCTTTCTTT. The chain combines TRBV28 with TRBJ1-1; unclear D gene. Germline CDR1 reads MDHEN; CDR2 reads SYDVKM. This CDR3 is built from 14 residues. V was shortened by 2 bases and J by 0 bases, with 7 bases between the two germline ends.

The rearrangement uses TRBV4-3 and TRBJ1-2; D unclear. Germline CDR1 and CDR2: LGHNA and YSLEER. This CDR3 is built from 14 residues. Trimming removed 0 bases from V and 4 bases from J, with 9 bases in between. The CDR3 DNA sequence: TGCGCCAGCAGCCAAGATATGGGTCTCTATGGCTACACCTTC. It yields the protein CASSQDMGLYGYTF.

J is TRBJ1-1 and V is TRBV19; possibly TRBD1 for D (5 bases). CDR3 size: 12 residues. Germline V CDR1 and CDR2: LNHDA, SQIVND (reference sequence). Trimming removed 4 bases from V and 12 bases from J, with 15 bases in between. CDR3 sequence: CASSRGGIVSFF. The DNA of the CDR3 is TGTGCCAGTAGTAGGGGGGGTATTGTGTCTTTCTTT.

As to this clone: Other DNA sequences in the same sample also yield this CDR3. V gene TRBV28 combines with J gene TRBJ2-5, with D unclear. The CDR3 runs to 12 residues. Germline values: CDR1 MDHEN, CDR2 SYDVKM. Trimming stripped 6 bases from V and 0 bases from J, with 5 bases between. CDR3 nucleotides: TGTGCCAGCAGCAATTACCAAGAGACCCAGTACTTC. It encodes CASSNYQETQYF. Looking up the rest from reference TRBV28 and TRBJ2-5 gives the full variable domain: DVKVTQSSRYLVKRTGEKVFLECVQDMDHENMFWYRQDPGLGLRLIYFSYDVKMKEKGDIPEGYSVSREKKERFSLILESASTNQTSMYLCASSNYQETQYFGPGTRLLVL.